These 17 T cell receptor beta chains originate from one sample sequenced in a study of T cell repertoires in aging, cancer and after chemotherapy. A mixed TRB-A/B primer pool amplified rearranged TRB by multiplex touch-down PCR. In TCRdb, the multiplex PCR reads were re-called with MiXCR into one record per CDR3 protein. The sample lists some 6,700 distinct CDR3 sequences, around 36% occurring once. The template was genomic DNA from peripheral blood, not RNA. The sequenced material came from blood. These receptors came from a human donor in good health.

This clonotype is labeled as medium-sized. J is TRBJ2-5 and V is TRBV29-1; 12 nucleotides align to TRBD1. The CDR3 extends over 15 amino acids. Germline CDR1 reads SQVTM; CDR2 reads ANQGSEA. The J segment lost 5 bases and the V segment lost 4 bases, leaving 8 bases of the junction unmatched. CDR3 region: CSVVGQGAFWETQYF. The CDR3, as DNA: TGCAGCGTTGTGGGACAGGGGGCCTTTTGGGAGACCCAGTACTTC.

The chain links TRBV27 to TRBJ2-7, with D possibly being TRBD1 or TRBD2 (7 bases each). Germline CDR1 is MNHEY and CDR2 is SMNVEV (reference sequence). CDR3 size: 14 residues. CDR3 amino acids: CAISSRGGAYEQYV. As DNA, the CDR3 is TGTGCCATCAGTTCCAGGGGGGGTGCCTACGAGCAGTACGTC.

The CDR3 reads CATAGRTTYQPQHF. CDR3 coding DNA: TGTGCCACGGCGGGCAGAACTACTTATCAGCCCCAGCATTTT. The gene calls are TRBV15 and TRBJ1-5; D unresolved. Trimming removed 9 bases from V and 5 bases from J, with 17 bases in between. CDR1 is LNHNV, CDR2 YYDKDF, per germline (reference sequence). This CDR3 is built from 14 residues.

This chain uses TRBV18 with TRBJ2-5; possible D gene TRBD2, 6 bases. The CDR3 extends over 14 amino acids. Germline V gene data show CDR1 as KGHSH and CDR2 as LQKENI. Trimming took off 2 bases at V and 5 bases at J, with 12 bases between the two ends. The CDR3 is CASSPSSGEETQYF. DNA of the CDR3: TGTGCCAGCTCACCATCCTCGGGGGAGGAGACCCAGTACTTC.

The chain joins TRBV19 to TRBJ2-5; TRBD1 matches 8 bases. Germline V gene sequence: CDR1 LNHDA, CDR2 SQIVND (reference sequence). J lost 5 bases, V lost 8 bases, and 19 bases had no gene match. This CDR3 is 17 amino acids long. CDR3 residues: CASSPQFGQGRGETQYF. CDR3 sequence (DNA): TGTGCCAGTTCACCTCAGTTTGGACAGGGCCGTGGGGAGACCCAGTACTTC.

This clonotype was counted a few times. CDR3 sequence reads: CASSGSLSNEQYF. Written as DNA, the CDR3 is TGTGCCAGCAGTGGCAGCCTAAGCAACGAGCAGTACTTC. The chain has TRBV27 and TRBJ2-7; D is uncertain. The germline gives CDR1 MNHEY, CDR2 SMNVEV (reference sequence). With 5 bases removed from V and 5 bases from J, the gap between germline ends came to 13 bases. The CDR3 runs 13 residues.

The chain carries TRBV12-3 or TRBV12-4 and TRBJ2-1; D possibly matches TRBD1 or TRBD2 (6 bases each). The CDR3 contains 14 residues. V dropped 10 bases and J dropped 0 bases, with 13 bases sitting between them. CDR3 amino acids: CATRGGRSYNEQFF. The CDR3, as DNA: TGTGCCACGCGAGGGGGGCGCTCCTACAATGAGCAGTTCTTC.

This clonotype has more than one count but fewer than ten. The CDR3 DNA follows: TGTGCCAGCAGTCCCCGGGATGGACAGTACTATGGCTACACCTTC. This gives the protein CASSPRDGQYYGYTF. V and J are TRBV27 and TRBJ1-2; the D gene is possibly TRBD1 (6 bases). The germline gives CDR1 MNHEY, CDR2 SMNVEV (reference sequence). The V end lost 5 bases, the J end lost 3 bases, and 16 bases lay between the germline ends. The CDR3 runs to 15 residues.

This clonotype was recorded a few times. The CDR3 sequence is CASSTDRGGGYTF. CDR3 nucleotide sequence: TGTGCCAGCAGTACGGACAGGGGGGGTGGCTACACCTTC. The chain combines TRBV6-5 with TRBJ1-2; 10 bases fit TRBD1. From germline, CDR1 is MNHEY and CDR2 SVGAGI. This CDR3 contains 13 residues. J was trimmed by 7 bases and V by 5 bases; bases with no gene match: 4.

CDR3 bases: TGTGCCAGCAACAAGGCAGGTCCGACAGATACGCAGTATTTT. It translates to CASNKAGPTDTQYF. The chain links TRBV11-1 to TRBJ2-3, with D hard to call. The germline V and J ends were trimmed by 7 bases and 3 bases, with 14 bases remaining between them. Germline assignment: CDR1 SGHAT and CDR2 FQDESV (reference sequence). CDR3 length: 14 residues. Supplemented by reference TRBV11-1 and TRBJ2-3, the full variable domain reads EAEVAQSPRYKITEKSQAVAFWCDPISGHATLYWYRQILGQGPELLVQFQDESVVDDSQLPKDRFSAERLKGVDSTLKIQPAELGDSAMYLCASNKAGPTDTQYFGPGTRLTVL.

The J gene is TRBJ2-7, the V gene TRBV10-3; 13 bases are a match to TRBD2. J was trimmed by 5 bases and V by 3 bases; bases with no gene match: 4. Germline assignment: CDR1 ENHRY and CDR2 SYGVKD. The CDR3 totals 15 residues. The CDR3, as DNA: TGTGCCATCAGTGAAGGACTAGCGGGAGCCCACGAGCAGTACTTC. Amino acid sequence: CAISEGLAGAHEQYF.

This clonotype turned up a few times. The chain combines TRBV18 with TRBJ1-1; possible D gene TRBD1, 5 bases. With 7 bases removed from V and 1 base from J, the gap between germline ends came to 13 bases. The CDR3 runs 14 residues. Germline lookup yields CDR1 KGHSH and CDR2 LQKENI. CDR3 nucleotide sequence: TGTGCCAGCTTCCCGGGACTTTCGAACACTGAAGCTTTCTTT. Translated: CASFPGLSNTEAFF.

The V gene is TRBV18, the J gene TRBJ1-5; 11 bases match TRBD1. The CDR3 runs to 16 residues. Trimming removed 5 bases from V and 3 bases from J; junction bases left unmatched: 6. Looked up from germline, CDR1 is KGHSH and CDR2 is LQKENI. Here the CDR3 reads CASSSGQGVNNQPQHF. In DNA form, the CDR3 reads TGTGCCAGCTCATCGGGACAGGGGGTAAACAATCAGCCCCAGCATTTT.

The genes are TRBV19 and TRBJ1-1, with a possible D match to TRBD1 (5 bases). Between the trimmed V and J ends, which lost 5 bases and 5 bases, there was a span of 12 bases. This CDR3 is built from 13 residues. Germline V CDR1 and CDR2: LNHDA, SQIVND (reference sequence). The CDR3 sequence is CASSLGVGTEAFF. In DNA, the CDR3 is TGTGCCAGTAGTCTGGGGGTTGGAACTGAAGCTTTCTTT.

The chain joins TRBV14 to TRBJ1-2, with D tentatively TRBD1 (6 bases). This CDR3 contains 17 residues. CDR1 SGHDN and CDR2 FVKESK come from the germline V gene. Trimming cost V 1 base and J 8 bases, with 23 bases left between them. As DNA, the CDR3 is TGTGCCAGCAGCCAAGTGACCGGGACAAGCCCTGAGGGAGGCTACACCTTC. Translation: CASSQVTGTSPEGGYTF.

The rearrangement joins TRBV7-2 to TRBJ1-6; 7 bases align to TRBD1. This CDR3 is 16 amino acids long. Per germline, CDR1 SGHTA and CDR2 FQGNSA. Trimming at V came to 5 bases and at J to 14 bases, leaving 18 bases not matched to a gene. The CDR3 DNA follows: TGTGCCAGCAGCCCAAGGGCCGGGACAGTCCAAGGGGCCCTCCACTTT. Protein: CASSPRAGTVQGALHF.

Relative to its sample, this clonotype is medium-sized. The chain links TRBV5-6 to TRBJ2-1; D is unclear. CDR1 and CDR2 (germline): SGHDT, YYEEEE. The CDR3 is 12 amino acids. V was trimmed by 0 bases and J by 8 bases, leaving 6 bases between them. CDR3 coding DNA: TGTGCCAGCAGCTTGGTAAGGGATGAGCAGTTCTTC. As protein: CASSLVRDEQFF.